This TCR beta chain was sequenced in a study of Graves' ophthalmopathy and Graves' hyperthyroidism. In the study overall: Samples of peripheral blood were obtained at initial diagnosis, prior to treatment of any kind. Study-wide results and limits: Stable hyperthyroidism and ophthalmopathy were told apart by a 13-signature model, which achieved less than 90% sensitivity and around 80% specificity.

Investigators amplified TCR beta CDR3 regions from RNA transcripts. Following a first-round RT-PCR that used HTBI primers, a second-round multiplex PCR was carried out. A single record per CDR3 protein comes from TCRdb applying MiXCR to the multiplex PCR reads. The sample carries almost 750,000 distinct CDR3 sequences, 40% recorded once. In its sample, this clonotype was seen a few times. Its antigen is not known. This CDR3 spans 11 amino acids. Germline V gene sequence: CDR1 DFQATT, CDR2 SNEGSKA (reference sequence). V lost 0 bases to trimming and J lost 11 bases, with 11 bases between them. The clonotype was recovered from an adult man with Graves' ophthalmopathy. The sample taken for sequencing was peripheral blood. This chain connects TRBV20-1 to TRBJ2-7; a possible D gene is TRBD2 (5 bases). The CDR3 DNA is TGCAGTGCTAGAGATCTAGCTAGGGAGTACTTC. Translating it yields CSARDLAREYF.